The 2 T cell receptor beta chains below all came from one sample that was sequenced in a study of CD8 T cells in ankylosing spondylitis. TCRdb recomputed calls from the 5' RACE reads with MiXCR, one row per CDR3 protein. The sample shows about 160,000 distinct CDR3 sequences, around 16% of them seen only once. The material sequenced was blood, either unsorted or a sorted T cell fraction (not recorded which). These receptors came from a male donor with ankylosing spondylitis or in good health (not recorded which).

The V call is TRBV7-2, the J call TRBJ2-5; D remains ambiguous. CDR1 is SGHTA, CDR2 FQGNSA, per germline. The CDR3 contains 13 residues. V shed 2 bases and J shed 5 bases, with 9 bases lying between them. The CDR3 here is CASSLQPLETQYF. The DNA of the CDR3 is TGTGCCAGCAGCTTACAGCCACTGGAGACCCAGTACTTC.

This clonotype has a count of ten or more. The chain uses TRBV5-6 and TRBJ1-4, with 7 positions matching TRBD1. CDR3 length: 16 amino acids. The trim removed 0 bases at V and 3 bases at J, leaving 5 bases unmatched. CDR1 and CDR2 (germline): SGHDT, YYEEEE. The CDR3 reads CASSLGAGTANEKLFF. The CDR3 bases are TGTGCCAGCAGCTTGGGGGCCGGGACAGCTAATGAAAAACTGTTTTTT.